This T cell receptor beta chain was found in a study of blood T cell repertoires in COVID-19. Study-level information: Collection of acute and convalescent COVID-19 samples took place in the United States, Italy and Spain. From T cells, B-cell-depleted T cells, or PBMCs came the material, which was cDNA or gDNA.

The CDR3 loop spans 15 amino acids. CDR1 is MDHEN and CDR2 is SYDVKM in the germline V gene. The ends were cut back, 1 base at V and 5 bases at J, with 14 bases in the middle. Per the original data handling: Amplification from reference gene primers served as the basis for estimated nucleated cell counts. The table came from immunoSEQ multiplex PCR; TCRdb's copy has only in-frame clones and leaves some out. The V and J calls and clone size come from that table; D and trimming were worked out from the DNA. The top ten clones hold 7.6% of a sample with about 210,000 clones, roughly 86% of them seen once.

The TCR sequence derives from a woman aged 45-59 years with active or convalescent COVID-19. The chain joins TRBV28 to TRBJ1-1; D not resolved. Material: peripheral blood. As DNA, the CDR3 is TGTGCCAGCAGTTTATCTTCCGCAGGATCGACTGAAGCTTTCTTT. Its translation: CASSLSSAGSTEAFF.